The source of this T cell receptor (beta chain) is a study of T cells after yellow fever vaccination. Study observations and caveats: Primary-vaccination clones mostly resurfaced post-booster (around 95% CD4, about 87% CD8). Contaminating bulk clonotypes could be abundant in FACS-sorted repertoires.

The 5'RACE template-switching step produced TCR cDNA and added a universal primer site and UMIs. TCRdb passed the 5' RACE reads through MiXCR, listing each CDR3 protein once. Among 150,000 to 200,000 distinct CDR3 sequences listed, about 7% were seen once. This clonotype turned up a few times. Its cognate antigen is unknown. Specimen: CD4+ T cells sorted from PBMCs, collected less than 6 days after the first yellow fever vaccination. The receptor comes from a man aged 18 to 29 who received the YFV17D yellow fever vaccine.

The DNA of the CDR3 is TGTGCCAGCAGCTCCCGGGAAAGCTACGAGCAGTACTTC. This translates into CASSSRESYEQYF. The chain couples TRBV5-6 to TRBJ2-7, with D possibly being TRBD2 (5 bases). The V and J ends lost 3 bases and 3 bases respectively, with 10 bases between them. Germline CDR1 SGHDT, CDR2 YYEEEE. This CDR3 is built from 13 residues.